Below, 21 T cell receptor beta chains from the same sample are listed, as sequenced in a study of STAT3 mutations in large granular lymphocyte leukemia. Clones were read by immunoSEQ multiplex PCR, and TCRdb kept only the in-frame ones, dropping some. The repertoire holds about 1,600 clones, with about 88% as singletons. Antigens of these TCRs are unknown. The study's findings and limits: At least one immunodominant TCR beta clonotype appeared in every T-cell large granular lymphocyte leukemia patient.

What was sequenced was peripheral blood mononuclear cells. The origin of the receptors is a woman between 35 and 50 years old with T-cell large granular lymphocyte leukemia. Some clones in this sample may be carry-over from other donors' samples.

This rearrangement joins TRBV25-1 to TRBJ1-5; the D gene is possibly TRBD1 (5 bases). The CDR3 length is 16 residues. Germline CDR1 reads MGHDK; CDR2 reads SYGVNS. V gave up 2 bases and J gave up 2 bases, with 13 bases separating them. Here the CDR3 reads CASSEAGQARNQPQHF. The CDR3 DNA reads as TGTGCCAGCAGTGAAGCGGGGCAGGCCCGCAATCAGCCCCAGCATTTT.

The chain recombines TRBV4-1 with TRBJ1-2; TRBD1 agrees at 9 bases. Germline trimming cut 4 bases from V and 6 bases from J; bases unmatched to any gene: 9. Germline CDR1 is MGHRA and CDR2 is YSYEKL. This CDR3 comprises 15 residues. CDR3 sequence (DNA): TGCGCCAGCAGCCTCGTGGGGGACAGGGTTCATGGCTACACCTTC. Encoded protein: CASSLVGDRVHGYTF.

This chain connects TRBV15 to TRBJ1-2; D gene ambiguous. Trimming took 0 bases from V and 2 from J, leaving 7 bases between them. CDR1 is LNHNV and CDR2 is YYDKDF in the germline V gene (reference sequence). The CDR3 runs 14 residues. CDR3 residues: CATSRDKGNYGYTF. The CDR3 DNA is TGTGCCACCAGCAGAGATAAAGGGAACTATGGCTACACCTTC. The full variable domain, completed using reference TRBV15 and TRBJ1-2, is DAMVIQNPRYQVTQFGKPVTLSCSQTLNHNVMYWYQQKSSQAPKLLFHYYDKDFNNEADTPDNFQSRRPNTSFCFLDIRSPGLGDTAMYLCATSRDKGNYGYTFGSGTRLTVV.

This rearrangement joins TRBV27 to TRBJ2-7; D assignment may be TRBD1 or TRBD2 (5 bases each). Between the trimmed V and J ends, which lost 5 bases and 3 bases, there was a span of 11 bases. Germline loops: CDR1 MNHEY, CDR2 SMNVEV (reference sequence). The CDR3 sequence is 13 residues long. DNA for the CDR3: TGTGCCAGCAGTCCGGGACCAGACTACGAGCAGTACTTC. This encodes CASSPGPDYEQYF.

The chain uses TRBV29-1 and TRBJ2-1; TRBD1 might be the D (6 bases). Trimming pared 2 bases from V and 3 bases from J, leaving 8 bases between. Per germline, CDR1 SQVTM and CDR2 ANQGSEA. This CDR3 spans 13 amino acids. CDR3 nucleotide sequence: TGCAGCGTTGAACGGGACAACTACAATGAGCAGTTCTTC. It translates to CSVERDNYNEQFF.

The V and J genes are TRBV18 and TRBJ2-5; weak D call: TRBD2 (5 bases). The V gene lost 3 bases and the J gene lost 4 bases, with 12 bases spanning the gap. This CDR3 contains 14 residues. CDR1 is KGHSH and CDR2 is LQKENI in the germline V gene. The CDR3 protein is CASSPPRGLETQYF. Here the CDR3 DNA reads TGTGCCAGCTCACCCCCGAGAGGGCTAGAGACCCAGTACTTC.

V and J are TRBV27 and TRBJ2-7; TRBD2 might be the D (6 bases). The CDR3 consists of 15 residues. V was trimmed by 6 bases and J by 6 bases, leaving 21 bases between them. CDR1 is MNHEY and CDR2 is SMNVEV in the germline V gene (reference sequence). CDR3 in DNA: TGTGCCAGCAGGCGGGACTCGAGGTCCGTAGGCGAGCAGTACTTC. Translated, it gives CASRRDSRSVGEQYF.

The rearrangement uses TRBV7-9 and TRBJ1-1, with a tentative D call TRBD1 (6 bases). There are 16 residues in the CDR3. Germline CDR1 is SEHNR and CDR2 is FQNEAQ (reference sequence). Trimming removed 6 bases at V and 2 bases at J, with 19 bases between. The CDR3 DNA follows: TGTGCCAGCAGGGGTTTACTGGACAGAGTTAACACTGAAGCTTTCTTT. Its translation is CASRGLLDRVNTEAFF.

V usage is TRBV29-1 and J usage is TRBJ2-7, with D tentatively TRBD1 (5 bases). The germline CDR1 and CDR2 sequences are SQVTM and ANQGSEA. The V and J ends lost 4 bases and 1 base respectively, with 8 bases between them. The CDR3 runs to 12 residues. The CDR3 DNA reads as TGCAGCGTTGCCGCAGGGTCCTACGAGCAGTACTTC. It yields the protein CSVAAGSYEQYF.

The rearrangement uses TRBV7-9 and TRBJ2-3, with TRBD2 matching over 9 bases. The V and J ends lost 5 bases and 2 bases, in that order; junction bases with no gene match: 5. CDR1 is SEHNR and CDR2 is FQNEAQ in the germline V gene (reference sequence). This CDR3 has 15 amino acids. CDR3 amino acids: CASSLPSGVTDTQYF. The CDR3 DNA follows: TGTGCCAGCAGCCTTCCTAGCGGGGTCACAGATACGCAGTATTTT.

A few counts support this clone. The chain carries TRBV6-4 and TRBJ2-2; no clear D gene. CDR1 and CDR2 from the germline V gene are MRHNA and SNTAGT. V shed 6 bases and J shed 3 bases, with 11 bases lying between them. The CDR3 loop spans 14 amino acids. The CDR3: CASSHRADTGELFF. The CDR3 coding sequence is TGTGCCAGCAGCCACCGAGCCGACACCGGGGAGCTGTTTTTT.

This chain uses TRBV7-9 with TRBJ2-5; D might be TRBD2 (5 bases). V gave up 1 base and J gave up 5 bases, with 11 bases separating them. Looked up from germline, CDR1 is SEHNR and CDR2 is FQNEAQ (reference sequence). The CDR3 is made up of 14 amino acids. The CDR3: CASSLVASWETQYF. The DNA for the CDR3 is TGTGCCAGCAGCTTAGTTGCTAGCTGGGAGACCCAGTACTTC.

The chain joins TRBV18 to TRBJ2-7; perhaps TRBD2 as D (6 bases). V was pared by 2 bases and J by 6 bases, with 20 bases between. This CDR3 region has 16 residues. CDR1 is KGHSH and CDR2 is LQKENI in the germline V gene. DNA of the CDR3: TGTGCCAGCTCACCATTGGCGGGAAGGTTTGAAGGCGAGCAGTACTTC. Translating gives CASSPLAGRFEGEQYF.

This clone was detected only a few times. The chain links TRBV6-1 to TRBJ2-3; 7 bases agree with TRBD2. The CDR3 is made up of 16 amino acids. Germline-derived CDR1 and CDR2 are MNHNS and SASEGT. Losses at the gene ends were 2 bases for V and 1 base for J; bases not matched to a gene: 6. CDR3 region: CASSESIAGGTDTQYF. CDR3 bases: TGTGCCAGCAGTGAATCGATAGCGGGCGGCACAGATACGCAGTATTTT.

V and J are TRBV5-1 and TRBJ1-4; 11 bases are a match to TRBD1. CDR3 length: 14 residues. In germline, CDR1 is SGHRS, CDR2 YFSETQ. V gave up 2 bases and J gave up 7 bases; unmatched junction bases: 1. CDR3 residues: CASSFGQGAEKLFF. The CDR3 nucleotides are TGCGCCAGCAGCTTCGGACAGGGGGCTGAAAAACTGTTTTTT.

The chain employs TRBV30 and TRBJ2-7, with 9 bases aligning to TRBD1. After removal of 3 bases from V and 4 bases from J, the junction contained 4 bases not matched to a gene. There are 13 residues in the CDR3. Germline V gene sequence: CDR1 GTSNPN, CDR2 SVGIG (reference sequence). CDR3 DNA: TGTGCCTGGAGGCAGACAGGGGGTTACGAGCAGTACTTC. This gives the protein CAWRQTGGYEQYF.

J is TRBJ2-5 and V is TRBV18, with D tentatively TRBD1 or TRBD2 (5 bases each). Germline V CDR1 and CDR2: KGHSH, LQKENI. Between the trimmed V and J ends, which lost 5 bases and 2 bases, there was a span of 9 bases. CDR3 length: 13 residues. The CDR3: CASSTGRQETQYF. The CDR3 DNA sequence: TGTGCCAGCTCAACGGGACGGCAAGAGACCCAGTACTTC.

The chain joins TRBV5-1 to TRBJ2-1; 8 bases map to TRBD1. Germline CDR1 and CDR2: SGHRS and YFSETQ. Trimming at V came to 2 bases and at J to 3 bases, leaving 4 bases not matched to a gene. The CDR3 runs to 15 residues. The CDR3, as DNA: TGCGCCAGCAGCTTCCGGGACAGGAGCTACAATGAGCAGTTCTTC. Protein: CASSFRDRSYNEQFF.

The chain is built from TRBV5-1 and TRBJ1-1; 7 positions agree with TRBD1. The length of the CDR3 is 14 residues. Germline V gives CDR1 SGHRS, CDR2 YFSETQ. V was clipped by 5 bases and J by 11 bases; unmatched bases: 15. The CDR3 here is CASRAGQAFPGAFF. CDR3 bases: TGCGCCAGCAGGGCTGGACAGGCATTCCCTGGCGCTTTCTTT.

For the CDR3, the DNA is TGTGCCAGCAGCGTAGGTGGGGGGCCGAACACTGAAGCTTTCTTT. It encodes CASSVGGGPNTEAFF. This chain connects TRBV9 to TRBJ1-1; the D gene is possibly TRBD1 (6 bases). Germline CDR1 is SGDLS and CDR2 is YYNGEE. V was cut by 0 bases and J by 1 base, with 10 bases left in between. This CDR3 has 15 residues.

CDR3 loop: CASSPQGANYGYTF. In nucleotides, the CDR3 is TGTGCCAGCTCACCACAGGGAGCTAACTATGGCTACACCTTC. The chain employs TRBV18 and TRBJ1-2; no clear D gene. The CDR3 has 14 residues. Per the germline V gene, CDR1 is KGHSH and CDR2 is LQKENI. With 1 base removed from V and 0 bases from J, the gap between germline ends came to 6 bases.